These 18 T cell receptor beta chains share one sample of origin, sequenced in a study of early T cells in non-severe SARS-CoV-2 infection. TCRdb reprocessed the 5' RACE reads with MiXCR, giving one entry per CDR3 protein. The sample has 100,000 to 150,000 distinct CDR3 sequences, under 15% seen once; the top ten hold just over 20%. The material sequenced was whole blood. The receptors shown here come from an adult who was a healthcare worker with PCR-confirmed SARS-CoV-2 infection or an uninfected control (not recorded which).

This clonotype was counted only a few times. V gene TRBV27 combines with J gene TRBJ2-7; either TRBD1 or TRBD2 may supply D (5 bases each). With 4 bases removed from V and 6 bases from J, the gap between germline ends came to 10 bases. The CDR3 has 12 amino acids. Germline V gene data show CDR1 as MNHEY and CDR2 as SMNVEV (reference sequence). The CDR3 sequence: CASSSFGGEQYF. Written as DNA, the CDR3 is TGTGCCAGCAGTTCTTTTGGGGGCGAGCAGTACTTC.

This clonotype has ten or more counts. This chain connects TRBV2 to TRBJ1-5; D is perhaps TRBD1 (6 bases). Trimming cost V 4 bases and J 5 bases, with 12 bases left between them. Germline V gene lookup returns CDR1 SNHLY and CDR2 FYNNEI. The CDR3 spans 14 residues. DNA for the CDR3: TGTGCCAGCAGTGCCGGGGGGCGGTATCAGCCCCAGCATTTT. Protein sequence: CASSAGGRYQPQHF.

In its sample, this clonotype was seen a few times. This chain joins TRBV27 and TRBJ2-7; D might be TRBD2 (7 bases). Trimming removed 3 bases from V and 1 base from J, with 16 bases in between. The length of the CDR3 is 16 residues. Germline loops: CDR1 MNHEY, CDR2 SMNVEV (reference sequence). CDR3 bases: TGTGCCAGCAGTTTGCAGCGCGGGGGCTCATCCTACGAGCAGTACTTC. Translation gives CASSLQRGGSSYEQYF.

This clonotype was observed many times. V gene TRBV5-5 combines with J gene TRBJ2-2; D is uncertain. Trimming pared 0 bases from V and 5 bases from J, leaving 5 bases between. CDR3 size: 13 residues. The germline V gene encodes CDR1 SGHKS and CDR2 YYEKEE (reference sequence). This CDR3 reads CASSLVVTGELFF. In DNA form, the CDR3 reads TGTGCCAGCAGCTTGGTGGTGACCGGGGAGCTGTTTTTT.

The chain employs TRBV12-3 or TRBV12-4 and TRBJ1-1; TRBD1 is a possible D gene (5 bases). Trimming removed 4 bases at V and 4 bases at J, with 22 bases between. This CDR3 region has 17 residues. The CDR3 nucleotides are TGTGCCAGCAGTTCCTACCGCCTGGGGCTGCACCCCACTGAAGCTTTCTTT. It encodes CASSSYRLGLHPTEAFF.

The chain has TRBV3-1 and TRBJ2-1, with 9 bases matching TRBD2. This CDR3 contains 15 residues. The junction had 6 bases not matched to a gene; V was cut back by 4 bases and J by 5 bases. In germline, CDR1 is LGHDT, CDR2 YNNKEL (reference sequence). CDR3: CASSLAGDINNEQFF. DNA of the CDR3: TGTGCCAGCAGCCTAGCGGGGGACATTAACAATGAGCAGTTCTTC.

This clonotype was counted at least ten times. The chain couples TRBV20-1 to TRBJ1-2; 11 nucleotides match TRBD1. This CDR3 comprises 14 residues. Germline values: CDR1 DFQATT, CDR2 SNEGSKA (reference sequence). V shed 5 bases and J 8 bases; nucleotides not matched to a gene: 10. CDR3 sequence reads: CSAPGGGQGDGYTF. CDR3 sequence (DNA): TGCAGTGCTCCCGGCGGGGGACAGGGGGACGGCTACACCTTC.

This clonotype was observed at least ten times. The genes are TRBV5-8 and TRBJ2-7, with TRBD1 matching 8 bases. The CDR3 is 14 amino acids. Germline loops: CDR1 SGHTS, CDR2 YDEGEE. Trimming removed 0 bases from V and 2 bases from J; junction bases left unmatched: 1. Written as DNA, the CDR3 is TGTGCCAGCAGCTTGGGACAGGGGCCCTACGAGCAGTACTTC. Translation: CASSLGQGPYEQYF.

This clonotype appeared a few times. This rearrangement joins TRBV15 to TRBJ1-2; unclear D gene. Germline V gene sequence: CDR1 LNHNV, CDR2 YYDKDF (reference sequence). The CDR3 length is 16 residues. V shed 0 bases and J shed 2 bases, with 13 bases lying between them. CDR3 sequence reads: CATSREGVASNYGYTF. DNA for the CDR3: TGTGCCACCAGCAGAGAGGGAGTCGCTTCAAACTATGGCTACACCTTC.

The chain uses TRBV20-1 and TRBJ1-3; D uncertain. Per germline, CDR1 DFQATT and CDR2 SNEGSKA (reference sequence). The CDR3 is made up of 14 amino acids. The ends were cut back, 5 bases at V and 0 bases at J, with 11 bases in the middle. The DNA of the CDR3 is TGCAGTGCTTTGGAGACAAACTCTGGAAACACCATATATTTT. Protein sequence: CSALETNSGNTIYF.

In this sample, this clonotype turned up many times. The chain combines TRBV25-1 with TRBJ1-1; unclear D gene. This CDR3 region has 14 residues. The ends were cut back, 5 bases at V and 1 base at J, with 11 bases in the middle. From germline, CDR1 is MGHDK and CDR2 SYGVNS. CDR3 coding DNA: TGTGCCAGCAGTACGCTGGTTGAGAACACTGAAGCTTTCTTT. It codes for CASSTLVENTEAFF.

This chain connects TRBV6-5 to TRBJ2-2; TRBD2 matches 10 bases. The CDR3 length is 16 residues. The germline gives CDR1 MNHEY, CDR2 SVGAGI. V dropped 6 bases and J dropped 1; count of bases not matched to a gene: 5. The CDR3 is CASSRGLALNTGELFF. The CDR3 DNA reads TGTGCCAGCAGCCGGGGACTAGCGTTGAACACCGGGGAGCTGTTTTTT.

The chain joins TRBV10-3 to TRBJ1-5, with TRBD1 matching over 7 bases. The CDR3 contains 13 residues. The trim removed 5 bases at V and 8 bases at J, leaving 6 bases unmatched. Germline-derived CDR1 and CDR2 are ENHRY and SYGVKD. CDR3 nucleotide sequence: TGTGCCATCAGTAGCAGGGGGGATGAGCCCCAGCATTTT. It encodes CAISSRGDEPQHF.

The rearrangement uses TRBV12-3 or TRBV12-4 and TRBJ1-2; possible D gene TRBD1, 6 bases. The CDR3 spans 13 residues. V was clipped by 7 bases and J by 3 bases, with 12 bases between them. The CDR3 loop reads CASTAGTHYGYTF. CDR3 DNA: TGTGCCAGCACCGCCGGGACACACTATGGCTACACCTTC.

The rearrangement joins TRBV5-4 to TRBJ1-4; D is unresolved. V shed 0 bases and J shed 0 bases, with 6 bases lying between them. This CDR3 is 15 amino acids long. Germline lookup yields CDR1 SGHNT and CDR2 YYREEE (reference sequence). CDR3 region: CASSLESSTNEKLFF. DNA for the CDR3: TGTGCCAGCAGCTTGGAAAGTTCAACTAATGAAAAACTGTTTTTT.

V usage is TRBV20-1 and J usage is TRBJ2-4; 9 positions match TRBD2. The V gene's germline CDR1 is DFQATT and CDR2 SNEGSKA (reference sequence). The CDR3 is 13 residues long. With V trimmed by 4 bases and J by 6 bases, 4 bases remained unmatched. The CDR3 sequence is CSAKSGGPNIQYF. The CDR3 DNA sequence: TGCAGTGCTAAAAGCGGGGGGCCAAACATTCAGTACTTC.

The J gene is TRBJ1-5, the V gene TRBV6-6, with 9 bases matching TRBD1. The CDR3 is 15 residues long. Germline lookup yields CDR1 MNHNY and CDR2 SVGAGI (reference sequence). V lost 6 bases, J lost 5 bases, and 8 bases stayed unmatched. CDR3 sequence reads: CASSLTTGGDQPQHF. The CDR3 coding sequence is TGTGCCAGCAGCCTAACTACAGGGGGCGATCAGCCCCAGCATTTT.

The rearrangement links TRBV5-1 to TRBJ1-3, with 8 bases that match TRBD1. Germline V CDR1 and CDR2: SGHRS, YFSETQ. The junction had 7 bases not matched to a gene; V was cut back by 3 bases and J by 2 bases. The CDR3 is made up of 16 amino acids. As DNA, the CDR3 is TGCGCCAGCAGCTCGACAGGGGTTCCCCCTGGAAACACCATATATTTT. It translates to CASSSTGVPPGNTIYF.